A single sample gave rise to the 27 T cell receptor beta chains below, sequenced in a study of T cell changes during pregnancy in multiple sclerosis. Clones were sequenced by immunoSEQ multiplex PCR, and TCRdb holds only the in-frame ones, with some missing. The sample lists about 99,000 clones; about 91% were seen once. Sample: peripheral blood, taken after pregnancy. The origin of the receptors is a female donor with multiple sclerosis, enrolled in a pregnancy study.

The rearrangement joins TRBV5-4 to TRBJ2-1; TRBD1 is a possible D gene (7 bases). This CDR3 is built from 16 residues. V lost 3 bases and J lost 0, with 13 bases in between. Per the germline V gene, CDR1 is SGHNT and CDR2 is YYREEE (reference sequence). CDR3 loop: CASSWGQGGSYNEQFF. DNA of the CDR3: TGTGCCAGCAGCTGGGGCCAGGGGGGCTCCTACAATGAGCAGTTCTTC.

This clone was detected once. V gene TRBV5-1 combines with J gene TRBJ2-2; weak D call: TRBD2 (6 bases). The germline V gene encodes CDR1 SGHRS and CDR2 YFSETQ. Trimming cost V 3 bases and J 5 bases, with 14 bases left between them. There are 15 residues in the CDR3. The CDR3 is CASSSSVRATGELFF. The CDR3 DNA is TGCGCCAGCAGCTCTAGCGTGAGGGCTACCGGGGAGCTGTTTTTT.

This clone was observed once. V is TRBV19 and J is TRBJ1-1, with 8 bases lining up with TRBD1. Trimming at V came to 10 bases and at J to 6 bases, leaving 10 bases not matched to a gene. The CDR3 loop spans 13 amino acids. Per germline, CDR1 LNHDA and CDR2 SQIVND (reference sequence). The CDR3 DNA follows: TGTGCCACTCGACTGACAGGGGTCTCTGAAGCTTTCTTT. This translates into CATRLTGVSEAFF.

This rearrangement joins TRBV7-2 to TRBJ2-3; 8 bases are shared with TRBD2. The V gene end was trimmed by 5 bases and the J gene end by 5 bases; junction bases not matched to a gene: 6. Germline V gene sequence: CDR1 SGHTA, CDR2 FQGNSA. There are 14 residues in the CDR3. CDR3 sequence: CASSKELAGDTQYF. CDR3 bases: TGTGCCAGCAGCAAGGAGCTAGCGGGAGATACGCAGTATTTT.

The chain employs TRBV5-4 and TRBJ2-5; 8 bases line up with TRBD2. Germline trimming cut 4 bases from V and 5 bases from J; bases unmatched to any gene: 10. This CDR3 spans 15 amino acids. Germline values: CDR1 SGHNT, CDR2 YYREEE (reference sequence). The CDR3 coding sequence is TGTGCCAGCAGCGACGACCGACTAGCGTGGGAGACCCAGTACTTC. Encoded protein: CASSDDRLAWETQYF. Looking up the rest from reference TRBV5-4 and TRBJ2-5 gives the full variable domain: ETGVTQSPTHLIKTRGQQVTLRCSSQSGHNTVSWYQQALGQGPQFIFQYYREEENGRGNFPPRFSGLQFPNYSSELNVNALELDDSALYLCASSDDRLAWETQYFGPGTRLLVL.

This clone was recorded only once. This chain links TRBV28 with TRBJ1-5; maybe TRBD1 (5 bases). Between the trimmed V and J ends, which lost 1 base and 6 bases, there was a span of 13 bases. Germline V gives CDR1 MDHEN, CDR2 SYDVKM. CDR3 length: 15 residues. The CDR3 DNA reads as TGTGCCAGCAGTTTATATCGGGGGGGAGGTCAGCCCCAGCATTTT. Amino acid sequence: CASSLYRGGGQPQHF.

The CDR3 nucleotides are TGTGCCAGCAGCACTCGACAGGGGGGTGAGATCGGGACCGGGGAGCTGTTTTTT. It codes for CASSTRQGGEIGTGELFF. This sequence joins TRBV9 and TRBJ2-2; 9 nucleotides match TRBD1. This CDR3 comprises 18 residues. Trimming removed 4 bases from V and 5 bases from J; junction bases left unmatched: 15. Per germline, CDR1 SGDLS and CDR2 YYNGEE. Looking up the rest from reference TRBV9 and TRBJ2-2 gives the full variable domain: DSGVTQTPKHLITATGQRVTLRCSPRSGDLSVYWYQQSLDQGLQFLIQYYNGEERAKGNILERFSAQQFPDLHSELNLSSLELGDSALYFCASSTRQGGEIGTGELFFGEGSRLTVL.

This chain uses TRBV5-4 with TRBJ2-1; 7 bases are a match to TRBD2. V shed 3 bases, J shed 4 bases, and the junction held 4 bases outside the gene matches. The CDR3 consists of 14 residues. Germline-derived CDR1 and CDR2 are SGHNT and YYREEE (reference sequence). As DNA, the CDR3 is TGTGCCAGCAGCTCGACTAGCACGTACAATGAGCAGTTCTTC. Protein sequence: CASSSTSTYNEQFF.

This sequence joins TRBV5-1 and TRBJ1-3; TRBD1 aligns across 10 bases. Germline V CDR1 and CDR2: SGHRS, YFSETQ. This CDR3 is built from 16 residues. Trimming took 2 bases from V and 4 from J; bases not matched to a gene: 6. The CDR3 loop reads CASSLRGTGAGNTIYF. CDR3 sequence (DNA): TGCGCCAGCAGCTTAAGAGGGACAGGGGCCGGAAACACCATATATTTT.

The V gene is TRBV5-1, the J gene TRBJ1-1; D gene unclear. The CDR3 spans 13 residues. Germline lookup yields CDR1 SGHRS and CDR2 YFSETQ. V was pared by 4 bases and J by 8 bases, with 15 bases between. The CDR3 region has the DNA TGCGCCAGCAGCCCTACACCTTGGGAGGAAGCTTTCTTT. The encoded protein is CASSPTPWEEAFF.

The V call is TRBV19, the J call TRBJ1-1; D unclear. Germline V lookup: CDR1 LNHDA, CDR2 SQIVND (reference sequence). V gave up 6 bases and J gave up 6 bases, with 11 bases separating them. The CDR3 length is 12 residues. CDR3 coding DNA: TGTGCCAGTAGCCTACAGAATGCTGAAGCTTTCTTT. The encoded protein is CASSLQNAEAFF.

This rearrangement joins TRBV18 to TRBJ1-1, with a weak D call TRBD1 (6 bases). Germline V gene sequence: CDR1 KGHSH, CDR2 LQKENI. Trimming cost V 3 bases and J 5 bases, with 19 bases left between them. The CDR3 extends over 16 amino acids. CDR3 amino acids: CASSPLGENRETEAFF. The CDR3 nucleotides are TGTGCCAGCTCACCTTTGGGGGAAAACAGGGAGACTGAAGCTTTCTTT. The variable domain in full, with the rest retrieved from reference TRBV18 and TRBJ1-1, is NAGVMQNPRHLVRRRGQEARLRCSPMKGHSHVYWYRQLPEEGLKFMVYLQKENIIDESGMPKERFSAEFPKEGPSILRIQQVVRGDSAAYFCASSPLGENRETEAFFGQGTRLTVV.

The V gene is TRBV19, the J gene TRBJ2-7, with D unclear. Germline CDR1 is LNHDA and CDR2 is SQIVND (reference sequence). With 3 bases removed from V and 4 bases from J, the gap between germline ends came to 13 bases. The CDR3 length is 14 residues. The DNA of the CDR3 is TGTGCCAGTAGTATCACACCCTCCCCGTACGAGCAGTACTTC. Encoded protein: CASSITPSPYEQYF.

This clone was recorded once. The chain joins TRBV7-9 to TRBJ1-5; D may be TRBD1 (6 bases). The CDR3 covers 17 residues. Germline lookup yields CDR1 SEHNR and CDR2 FQNEAQ (reference sequence). V dropped 0 bases and J dropped 4 bases, with 16 bases sitting between them. The CDR3 reads CASSLAIRGARNQPQHF. The CDR3, as DNA: TGTGCCAGCAGCTTAGCGATTCGGGGGGCAAGAAATCAGCCCCAGCATTTT. The full variable domain, in which reference TRBV7-9 and TRBJ1-5 provide the parts outside the CDR3, is DTGVSQNPRHKITKRGQNVTFRCDPISEHNRLYWYRQTLGQGPEFLTYFQNEAQLEKSRLLSDRFSAERPKGSFSTLEIQRTEQGDSAMYLCASSLAIRGARNQPQHFGDGTRLSIL.

The V and J genes are TRBV7-2 and TRBJ1-3; D call uncertain. The CDR3 runs 15 residues. Germline V gives CDR1 SGHTA, CDR2 FQGNSA. V lost 5 bases, J lost 1 base, and 12 bases lay in between. CDR3 residues: CASSQALRSGNTIYF. The CDR3 DNA reads TGTGCCAGCAGCCAAGCGCTCCGGTCTGGAAACACCATATATTTT.

The chain employs TRBV10-3 and TRBJ2-7; the match to TRBD1 covers 11 bases. CDR3 length: 14 amino acids. CDR1 and CDR2 from the germline V gene are ENHRY and SYGVKD. V lost 10 bases, J lost 2 bases, and 7 bases stayed unmatched. As DNA, the CDR3 is TGTGCCACCTTAACGGGACAGGGGGCCTACGAGCAGTACTTC. Its translation is CATLTGQGAYEQYF.

This clone was seen once. The chain couples TRBV6-5 to TRBJ2-7; TRBD1 matches 12 bases. Trimming removed 10 bases from V and 4 bases from J; junction bases left unmatched: 5. The CDR3 consists of 13 residues. CDR1 MNHEY and CDR2 SVGAGI come from the germline V gene. The CDR3 loop is CAIGTGGGYEQYF. DNA for the CDR3: TGTGCCATTGGGACAGGGGGCGGGTACGAGCAGTACTTC.

In its sample, this clone was seen once. This chain joins TRBV6-1 and TRBJ2-7; 7 bases are a match to TRBD1. The germline V gene has CDR1 MNHNS and CDR2 SASEGT. J gave up 7 bases and V 7 bases, and 10 bases lay outside the gene matches. This CDR3 spans 13 amino acids. The CDR3 nucleotides are TGTGCCAGCAAAACAGGGGCTAGGGATGAGCAGTACTTC. It codes for CASKTGARDEQYF.

The CDR3 sequence is CASSPRTGGNTEAFF. The CDR3 bases are TGTGCCAGCAGCCCCAGAACAGGGGGGAACACTGAAGCTTTCTTT. The chain carries TRBV27 and TRBJ1-1; TRBD1 matches at 8 bases. The CDR3 is 15 amino acids. Germline loops: CDR1 MNHEY, CDR2 SMNVEV (reference sequence). The V and J ends lost 6 bases and 1 base, in that order; junction bases with no gene match: 7.

This clone was found once. The genes are TRBV19 and TRBJ2-1; 8 nucleotides agree with TRBD1. This CDR3 comprises 15 residues. The germline CDR1 and CDR2 sequences are LNHDA and SQIVND (reference sequence). Trimming removed 4 bases from V and 2 bases from J; junction bases left unmatched: 4. CDR3 protein: CASSRAGGAYNEQFF. The CDR3 region has the DNA TGTGCCAGTAGTAGGGCAGGGGGCGCCTACAATGAGCAGTTCTTC.

This clone was seen a single time. This chain links TRBV4-1 with TRBJ2-7; D gene uncertain. The CDR3 runs to 18 residues. Germline V CDR1 and CDR2: MGHRA, YSYEKL. V lost 6 bases to trimming and J lost 4 bases, with 28 bases between them. CDR3 in amino acids: CASSTNFLNLRLRYEQYF. The CDR3 DNA is TGCGCCAGCAGTACGAATTTCCTCAACCTCCGGTTGCGATACGAGCAGTACTTC.

This rearrangement joins TRBV10-3 to TRBJ1-1; tentatively, D is TRBD1 (6 bases). The V gene lost 0 bases and the J gene lost 3 bases, with 17 bases spanning the gap. This CDR3 is 17 amino acids long. Germline CDR1 is ENHRY and CDR2 is SYGVKD. In nucleotides, the CDR3 is TGTGCCATCAGTGAGTCGGGCAGGGGAGTCTCGGACACTGAAGCTTTCTTT. Translated, it gives CAISESGRGVSDTEAFF.

The chain joins TRBV5-5 to TRBJ1-1; the D is unclear. Germline-derived CDR1 and CDR2 are SGHKS and YYEKEE (reference sequence). This CDR3 region has 13 residues. V was shortened by 1 base and J by 5 bases, with 9 bases between the two germline ends. The CDR3 reads CASSLPGGTEAFF. CDR3 in DNA: TGTGCCAGCAGCTTGCCAGGAGGGACTGAAGCTTTCTTT.

The V gene is TRBV19, the J gene TRBJ1-5; perhaps TRBD1 as D (5 bases). The CDR3 runs 18 residues. Trimming left V 2 bases short and J 1 base short, with 18 bases between. Looked up from germline, CDR1 is LNHDA and CDR2 is SQIVND (reference sequence). In DNA, the CDR3 is TGTGCCAGTAGTATACAGGGACGGGGACTTATGAGCAATCAGCCCCAGCATTTT. Its protein is CASSIQGRGLMSNQPQHF.

The chain recombines TRBV18 with TRBJ2-1; TRBD2 aligns across 13 bases. The CDR3 is 16 residues long. V shed 4 bases, J shed 6 bases, and the junction held 6 bases outside the gene matches. The germline CDR1 and CDR2 sequences are KGHSH and LQKENI. DNA of the CDR3: TGTGCCAGCTCACTCCAAGGGACTAGCGGGGCCAATGAGCAGTTCTTC. Residues: CASSLQGTSGANEQFF.

The chain employs TRBV10-1 and TRBJ2-7; 7 positions match TRBD2. The germline gives CDR1 WNHNN, CDR2 SYGVQD (reference sequence). V shed 2 bases and J 3 bases; nucleotides not matched to a gene: 4. CDR3 length equals 14 residues. CDR3: CASSEAGDLYEQYF. The CDR3 DNA follows: TGCGCCAGCAGTGAGGCGGGAGACCTCTACGAGCAGTACTTC.

CDR3: CASSPQVTGELFF. DNA for the CDR3: TGTGCCAGCTCACCGCAGGTAACCGGGGAGCTGTTTTTT. The chain recombines TRBV18 with TRBJ2-2; unclear D gene. Germline CDR1 KGHSH, CDR2 LQKENI. There are 13 residues in the CDR3. The V end lost 3 bases, the J end lost 5 bases, and 7 bases lay between the germline ends.